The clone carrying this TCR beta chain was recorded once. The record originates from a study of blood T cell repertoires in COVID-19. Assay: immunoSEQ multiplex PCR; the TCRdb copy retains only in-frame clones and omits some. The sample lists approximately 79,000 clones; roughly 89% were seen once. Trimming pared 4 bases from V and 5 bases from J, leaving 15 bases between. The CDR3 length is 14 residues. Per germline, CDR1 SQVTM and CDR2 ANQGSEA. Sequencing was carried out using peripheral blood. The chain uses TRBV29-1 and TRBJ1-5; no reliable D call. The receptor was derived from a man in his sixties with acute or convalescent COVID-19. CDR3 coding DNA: TGCAGCGTTGTTCCGGGGAGCACAGATCAGCCCCAGCATTTT. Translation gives CSVVPGSTDQPQHF.